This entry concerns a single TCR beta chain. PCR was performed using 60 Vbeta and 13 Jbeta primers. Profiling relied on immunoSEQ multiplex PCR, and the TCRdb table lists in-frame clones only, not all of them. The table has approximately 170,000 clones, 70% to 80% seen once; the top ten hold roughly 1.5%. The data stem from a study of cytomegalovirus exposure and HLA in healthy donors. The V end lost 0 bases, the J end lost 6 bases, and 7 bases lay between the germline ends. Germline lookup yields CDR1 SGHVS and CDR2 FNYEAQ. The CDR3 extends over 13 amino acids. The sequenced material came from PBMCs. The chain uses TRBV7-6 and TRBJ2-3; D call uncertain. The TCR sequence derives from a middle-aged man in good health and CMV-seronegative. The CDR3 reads CASSLARADTQYF. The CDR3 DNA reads TGTGCCAGCAGCTTAGCGCGAGCGGATACGCAGTATTTT.